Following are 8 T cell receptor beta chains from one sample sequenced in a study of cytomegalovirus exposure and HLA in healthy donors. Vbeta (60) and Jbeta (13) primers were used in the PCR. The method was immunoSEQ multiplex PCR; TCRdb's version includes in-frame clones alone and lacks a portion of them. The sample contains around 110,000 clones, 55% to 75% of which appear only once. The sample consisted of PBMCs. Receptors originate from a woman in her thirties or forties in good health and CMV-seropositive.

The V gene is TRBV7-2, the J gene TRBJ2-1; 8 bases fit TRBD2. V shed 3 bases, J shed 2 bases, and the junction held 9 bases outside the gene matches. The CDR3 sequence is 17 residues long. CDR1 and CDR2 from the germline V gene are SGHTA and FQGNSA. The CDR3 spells CASSFSLAAPTYNEQFF. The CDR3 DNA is TGTGCCAGCAGCTTCTCACTAGCGGCTCCAACCTACAATGAGCAGTTCTTC. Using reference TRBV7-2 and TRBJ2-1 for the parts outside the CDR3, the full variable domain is GAGVSQSPSNKVTEKGKDVELRCDPISGHTALYWYRQSLGQGLEFLIYFQGNSAPDKSGLPSDRFSAERTGGSVSTLTIQRTQQEDSAVYLCASSFSLAAPTYNEQFFGPGTRLTVL.

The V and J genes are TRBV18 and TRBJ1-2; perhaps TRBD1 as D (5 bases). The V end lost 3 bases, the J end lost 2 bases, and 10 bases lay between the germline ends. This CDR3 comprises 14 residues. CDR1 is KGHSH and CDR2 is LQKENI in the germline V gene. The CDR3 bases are TGTGCCAGCTCACCCACGACAGACAACTATGGCTACACCTTC. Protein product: CASSPTTDNYGYTF.

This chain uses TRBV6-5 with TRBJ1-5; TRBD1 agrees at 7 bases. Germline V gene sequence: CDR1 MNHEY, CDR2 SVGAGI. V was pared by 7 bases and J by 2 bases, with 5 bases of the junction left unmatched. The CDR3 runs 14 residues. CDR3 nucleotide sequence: TGTGCCAGCAAGTCCACAGGGGGCAATCAGCCCCAGCATTTT. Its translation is CASKSTGGNQPQHF.

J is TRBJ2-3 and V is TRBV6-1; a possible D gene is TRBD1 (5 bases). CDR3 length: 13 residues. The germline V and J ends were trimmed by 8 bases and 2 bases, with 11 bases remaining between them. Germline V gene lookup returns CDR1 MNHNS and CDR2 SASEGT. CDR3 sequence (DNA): TGTGCCAGCCGGGCGACAGCCACAGATACGCAGTATTTT. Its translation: CASRATATDTQYF.

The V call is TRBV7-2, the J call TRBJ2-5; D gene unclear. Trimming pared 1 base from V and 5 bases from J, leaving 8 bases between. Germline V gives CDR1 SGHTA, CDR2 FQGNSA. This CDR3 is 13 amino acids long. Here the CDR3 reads CASSLERWETQYF. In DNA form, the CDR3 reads TGTGCCAGCAGCTTAGAGAGATGGGAGACCCAGTACTTC.

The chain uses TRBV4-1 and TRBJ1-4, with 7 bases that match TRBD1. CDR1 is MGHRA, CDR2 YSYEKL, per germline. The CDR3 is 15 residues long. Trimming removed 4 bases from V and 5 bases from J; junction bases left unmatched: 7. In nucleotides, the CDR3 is TGCGCCAGCAGCCCTCGACAGGGATGGAATGAAAAACTGTTTTTT. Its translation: CASSPRQGWNEKLFF.

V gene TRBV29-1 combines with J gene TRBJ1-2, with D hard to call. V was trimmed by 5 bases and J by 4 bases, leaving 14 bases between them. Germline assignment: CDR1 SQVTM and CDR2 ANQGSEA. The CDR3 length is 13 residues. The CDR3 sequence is CSVSVSRTYGYTF. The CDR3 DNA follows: TGCAGCGTTTCCGTCAGTCGAACCTATGGCTACACCTTC.

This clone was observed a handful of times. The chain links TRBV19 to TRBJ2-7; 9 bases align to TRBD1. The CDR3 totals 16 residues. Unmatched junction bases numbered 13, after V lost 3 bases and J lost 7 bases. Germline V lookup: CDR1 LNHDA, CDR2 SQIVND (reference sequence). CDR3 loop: CASSMFRGQGVGEQYF. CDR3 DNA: TGTGCCAGTAGTATGTTCCGGGGACAGGGAGTTGGAGAGCAGTACTTC.